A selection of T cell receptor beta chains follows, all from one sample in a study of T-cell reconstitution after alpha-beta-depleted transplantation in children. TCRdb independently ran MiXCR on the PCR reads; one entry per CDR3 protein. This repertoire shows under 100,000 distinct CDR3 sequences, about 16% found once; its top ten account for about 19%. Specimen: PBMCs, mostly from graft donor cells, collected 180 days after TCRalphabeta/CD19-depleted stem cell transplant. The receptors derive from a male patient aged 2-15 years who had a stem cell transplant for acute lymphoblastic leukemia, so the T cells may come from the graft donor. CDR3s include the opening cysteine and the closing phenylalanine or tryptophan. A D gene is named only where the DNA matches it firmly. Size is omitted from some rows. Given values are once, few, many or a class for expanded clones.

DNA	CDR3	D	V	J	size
TGTGCCAGCTCACGGGACCTCATCATGAACACTGAAGCTTTCTTT	CASSRDLIMNTEAFF	NA	TRBV18	TRBJ1-1	once
TGTGCCAGCAACTTCGGGTCGGCCAGCACAGATACGCAGTATTTT	CASNFGSASTDTQYF	NA	TRBV28	TRBJ2-3	few
TGCGCCAGCAGCTTGTATGTGGGGACCGGGGAGCTGTTTTTT	CASSLYVGTGELFF	NA	TRBV5-1	TRBJ2-2	NA
TGTGCCAGCAGCTATACCCTAACTAGCGGCGCGAACACCGGGGAGCTGTTTTTT	CASSYTLTSGANTGELFF	TRBD2	TRBV5-5	TRBJ2-2	few
TGTGCCAGCAGCTTAACGGGGGGAAGCCACGAGCAGTACTTC	CASSLTGGSHEQYF	TRBD2	TRBV13	TRBJ2-7	NA
TGTGCCAGCAGCTTAAACCATGGTAGACCTCGAACAGATACGCAGTATTTT	CASSLNHGRPRTDTQYF	NA	TRBV7-2	TRBJ2-3	NA
TGTGCCAGCAGCTTAACCTGGACAGTGAGCCCCTACGAGCAGTACTTC	CASSLTWTVSPYEQYF	NA	TRBV7-9	TRBJ2-7	few
TGTGCCAGCAGCATCCGAGGGCTTTATGGCTACACCTTC	CASSIRGLYGYTF	NA	TRBV21-1	TRBJ1-2	NA
TGTGCCAGCAGCCAAGATCACGGGGTTGACGAGCAGTACTTC	CASSQDHGVDEQYF	NA	TRBV3-1	TRBJ2-7	few
TGTGGCAGCGGCCCAGGGGATAAGCAGTTCTTC	CGSGPGDKQFF	NA	TRBV25-1	TRBJ2-1	NA
TGCGCCAGCAGCTTGGGGGAGCTTTGGGAGACCCAGTACTTC	CASSLGELWETQYF	NA	TRBV5-1	TRBJ2-5	NA
TGTGCCAGCAGCTCGGCCTATACGCCCTATCAGCCCCAGCATTTT	CASSSAYTPYQPQHF	NA	TRBV7-8	TRBJ1-5	once
TGTGCCAGCAGCTTAGAAACGGGAGCTGGAAACACCATATATTTT	CASSLETGAGNTIYF	NA	TRBV7-2	TRBJ1-3	NA
TGCAGTGCTAGTGGGGACAGGGCCCACGAGCAGTACTTC	CSASGDRAHEQYF	TRBD1	TRBV20-1	TRBJ2-7	few
TGCGCCAGCAGCTTGGGTTCAGGGGGTTTTCCTGAAGCTTTCTTT	CASSLGSGGFPEAFF	TRBD1	TRBV5-1	TRBJ1-1	many
TGCGCCAGCAGCCTGGAGGGACAGGGAGGACCTGGAAACACCATATATTTT	CASSLEGQGGPGNTIYF	TRBD1	TRBV5-1	TRBJ1-3	few
TGCAGTGCTGGGGGCGACAGGTACATCAATGAGCAGTTCTTC	CSAGGDRYINEQFF	NA	TRBV20-1	TRBJ2-1	NA
TGTGCCAGCAGCTCTTACCCAAAAGGGAGGGGACCCTCCTACGAGCAGTACTTC	CASSSYPKGRGPSYEQYF	TRBD2	TRBV11-2	TRBJ2-7	NA
TGTGCCAGCTCACCACTAAGCAGGGAAGGGAACACTGAAGCTTTCTTT	CASSPLSREGNTEAFF	NA	TRBV18	TRBJ1-1	NA
TGTGCCATCAGTGGCGGACTAGCGGGGTCAGAGACCCAGTACTTC	CAISGGLAGSETQYF	TRBD2	TRBV10-3	TRBJ2-5	few
TGCGCCAGCAGCCCGGACAGGGCGGGAACTGAAGCTTTCTTT	CASSPDRAGTEAFF	TRBD1	TRBV5-1	TRBJ1-1	medium-sized
TGCGCCAGCAGCTTGAACCAGGAAGCTTTCTTT	CASSLNQEAFF	NA	TRBV5-1	TRBJ1-1	few